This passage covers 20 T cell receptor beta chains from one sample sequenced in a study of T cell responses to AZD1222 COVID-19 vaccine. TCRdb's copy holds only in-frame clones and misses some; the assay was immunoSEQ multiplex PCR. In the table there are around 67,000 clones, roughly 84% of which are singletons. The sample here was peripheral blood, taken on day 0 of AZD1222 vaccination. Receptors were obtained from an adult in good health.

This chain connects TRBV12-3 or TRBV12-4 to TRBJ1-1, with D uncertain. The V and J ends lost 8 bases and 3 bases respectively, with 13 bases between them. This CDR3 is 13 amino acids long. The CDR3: CASRSNQYTEAFF. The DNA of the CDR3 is TGTGCCAGCCGGTCCAACCAATACACTGAAGCTTTCTTT.

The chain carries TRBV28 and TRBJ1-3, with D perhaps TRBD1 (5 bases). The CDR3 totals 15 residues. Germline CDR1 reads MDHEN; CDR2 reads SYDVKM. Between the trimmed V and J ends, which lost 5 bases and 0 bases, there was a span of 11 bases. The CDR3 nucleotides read TGTGCCAGCAGTGGGGCTGGGGTCTCTGGAAACACCATATATTTT. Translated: CASSGAGVSGNTIYF.

The DNA for the CDR3 is TGTGCCAGCAGTACTTTGGACGATAAAGAGACCCAGTACTTC. Protein: CASSTLDDKETQYF. J is TRBJ2-5 and V is TRBV6-6; D unresolved. Germline CDR1 reads MNHNY; CDR2 reads SVGAGI (reference sequence). This CDR3 is built from 14 residues. Deletions cut 5 bases from V and 3 bases from J, with 13 bases between.

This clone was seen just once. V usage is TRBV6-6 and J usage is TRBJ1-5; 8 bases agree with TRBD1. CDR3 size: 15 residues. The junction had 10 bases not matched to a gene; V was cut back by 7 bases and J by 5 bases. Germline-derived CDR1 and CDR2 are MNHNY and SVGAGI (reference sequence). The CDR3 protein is CASTPDREIYQPQHF. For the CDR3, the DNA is TGTGCCAGCACCCCGGACAGGGAGATTTATCAGCCCCAGCATTTT.

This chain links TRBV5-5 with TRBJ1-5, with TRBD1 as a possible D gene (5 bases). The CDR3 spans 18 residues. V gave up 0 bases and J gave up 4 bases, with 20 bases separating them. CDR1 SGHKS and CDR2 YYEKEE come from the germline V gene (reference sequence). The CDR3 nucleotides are TGTGCCAGCAGCTTGGTATTCATCACAGGTGGTTGGAATCAGCCCCAGCATTTT. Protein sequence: CASSLVFITGGWNQPQHF.

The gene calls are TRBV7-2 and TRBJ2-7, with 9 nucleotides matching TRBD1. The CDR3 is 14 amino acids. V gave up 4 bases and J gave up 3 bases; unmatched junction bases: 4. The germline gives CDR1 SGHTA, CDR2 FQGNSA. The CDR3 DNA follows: TGTGCCAGCAGCTCGCGACAGGGGGACTACGAGCAGTACTTC. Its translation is CASSSRQGDYEQYF. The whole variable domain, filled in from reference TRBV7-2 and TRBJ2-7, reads GAGVSQSPSNKVTEKGKDVELRCDPISGHTALYWYRQSLGQGLEFLIYFQGNSAPDKSGLPSDRFSAERTGGSVSTLTIQRTQQEDSAVYLCASSSRQGDYEQYFGPGTRLTVT.

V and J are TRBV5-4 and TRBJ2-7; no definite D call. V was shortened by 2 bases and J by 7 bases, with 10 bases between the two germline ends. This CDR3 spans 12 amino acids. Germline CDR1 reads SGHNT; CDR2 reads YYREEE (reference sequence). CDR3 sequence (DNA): TGTGCCAGCAGCTTAGGCAGTACAGAGCAGTACTTC. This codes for CASSLGSTEQYF.

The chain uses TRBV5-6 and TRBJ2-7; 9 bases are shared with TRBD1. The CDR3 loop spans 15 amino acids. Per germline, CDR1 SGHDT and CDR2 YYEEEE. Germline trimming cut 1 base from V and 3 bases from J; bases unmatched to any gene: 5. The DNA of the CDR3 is TGTGCCAGCAGCTTGCCGGGACAGGGACACTACGAGCAGTACTTC. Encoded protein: CASSLPGQGHYEQYF. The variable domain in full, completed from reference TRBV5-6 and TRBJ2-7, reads DAGVTQSPTHLIKTRGQQVTLRCSPKSGHDTVSWYQQALGQGPQFIFQYYEEEERQRGNFPDRFSGHQFPNYSSELNVNALLLGDSALYLCASSLPGQGHYEQYFGPGTRLTVT.

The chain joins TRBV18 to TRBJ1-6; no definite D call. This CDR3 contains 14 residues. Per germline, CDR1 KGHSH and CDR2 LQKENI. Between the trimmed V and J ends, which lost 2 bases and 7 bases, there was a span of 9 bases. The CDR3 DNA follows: TGTGCCAGCTCACCAGACTGGACCAATTCACCCCTCCACTTT. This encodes CASSPDWTNSPLHF.

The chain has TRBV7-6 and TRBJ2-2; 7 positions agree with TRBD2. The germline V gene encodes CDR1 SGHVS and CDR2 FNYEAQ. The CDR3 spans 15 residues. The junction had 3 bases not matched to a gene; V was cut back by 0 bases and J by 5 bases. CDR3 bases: TGTGCCAGCAGCTTAGCGCCGGGGGGAACCGGGGAGCTGTTTTTT. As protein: CASSLAPGGTGELFF.

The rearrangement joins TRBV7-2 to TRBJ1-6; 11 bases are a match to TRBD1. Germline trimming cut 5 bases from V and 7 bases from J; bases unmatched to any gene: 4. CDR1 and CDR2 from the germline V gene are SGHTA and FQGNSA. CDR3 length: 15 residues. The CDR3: CASSMDRGRNSPLHF. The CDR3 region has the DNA TGTGCCAGCAGCATGGACAGGGGGCGGAATTCACCCCTCCACTTT.

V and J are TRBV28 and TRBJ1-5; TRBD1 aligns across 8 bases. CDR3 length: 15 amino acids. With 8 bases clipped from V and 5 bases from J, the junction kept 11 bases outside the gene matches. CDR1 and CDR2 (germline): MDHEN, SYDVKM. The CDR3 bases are TGTGCCAGCTGGGGGAGACAGGGGCGTTATCAGCCCCAGCATTTT. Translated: CASWGRQGRYQPQHF.

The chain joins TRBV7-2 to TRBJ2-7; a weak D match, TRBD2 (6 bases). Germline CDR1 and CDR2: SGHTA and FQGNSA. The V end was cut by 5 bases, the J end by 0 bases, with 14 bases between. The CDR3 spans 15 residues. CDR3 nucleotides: TGTGCCAGCAGCCTGGCGGGGATCAGCTCCTACGAGCAGTACTTC. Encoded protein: CASSLAGISSYEQYF.

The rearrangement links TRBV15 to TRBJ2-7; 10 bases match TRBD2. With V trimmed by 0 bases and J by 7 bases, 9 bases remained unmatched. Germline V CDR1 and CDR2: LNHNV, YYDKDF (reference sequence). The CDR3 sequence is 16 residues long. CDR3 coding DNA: TGTGCCACCAGCAGAGATGGGGTAGCGGGAGGTATTGAGCAGTACTTC. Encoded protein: CATSRDGVAGGIEQYF.

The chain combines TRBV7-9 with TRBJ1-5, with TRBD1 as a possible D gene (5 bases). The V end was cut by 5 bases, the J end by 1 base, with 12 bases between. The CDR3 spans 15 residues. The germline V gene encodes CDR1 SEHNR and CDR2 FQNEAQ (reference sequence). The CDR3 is CASSPVGQSNQPQHF. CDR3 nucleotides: TGTGCCAGCAGCCCGGTGGGGCAGAGCAATCAGCCCCAGCATTTT.

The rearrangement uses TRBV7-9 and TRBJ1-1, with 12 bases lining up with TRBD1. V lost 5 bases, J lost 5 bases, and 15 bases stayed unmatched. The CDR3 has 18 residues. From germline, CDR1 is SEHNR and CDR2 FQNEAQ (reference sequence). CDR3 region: CASSSPHRDRGQGTEAFF. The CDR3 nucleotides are TGTGCCAGCAGCAGCCCCCACCGGGACAGGGGGCAGGGGACTGAAGCTTTCTTT.

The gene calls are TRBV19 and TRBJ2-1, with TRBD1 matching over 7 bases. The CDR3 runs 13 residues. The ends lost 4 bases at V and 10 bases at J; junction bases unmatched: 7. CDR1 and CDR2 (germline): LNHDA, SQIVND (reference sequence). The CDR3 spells CASSTGTVGEQFF. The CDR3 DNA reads TGTGCCAGTAGTACCGGGACAGTAGGGGAGCAGTTCTTC.

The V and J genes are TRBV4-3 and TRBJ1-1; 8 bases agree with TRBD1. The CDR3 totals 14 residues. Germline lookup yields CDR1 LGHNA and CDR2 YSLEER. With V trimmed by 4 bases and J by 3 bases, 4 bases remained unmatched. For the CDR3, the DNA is TGCGCCAGCAGCCGGAGACAGGGGTACACTGAAGCTTTCTTT. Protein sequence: CASSRRQGYTEAFF.

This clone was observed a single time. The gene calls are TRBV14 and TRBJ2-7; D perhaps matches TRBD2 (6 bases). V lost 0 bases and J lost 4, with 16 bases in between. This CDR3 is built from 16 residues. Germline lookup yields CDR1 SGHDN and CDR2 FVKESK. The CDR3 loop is CASSQERLLAGYEQYF. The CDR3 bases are TGTGCCAGCAGCCAAGAACGCTTACTAGCAGGTTACGAGCAGTACTTC.

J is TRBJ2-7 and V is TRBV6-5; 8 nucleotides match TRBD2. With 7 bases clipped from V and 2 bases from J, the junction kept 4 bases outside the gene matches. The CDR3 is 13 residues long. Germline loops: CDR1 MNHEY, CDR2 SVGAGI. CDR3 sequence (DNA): TGTGCCAGCACCCCAGCGGGGGCCTACGAGCAGTACTTC. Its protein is CASTPAGAYEQYF.